This T cell receptor beta chain emerged from a study of T cell repertoires in cytomegalovirus infection. Background on the study: Indications of both CMV infection and matching HLA type were provided by public TCR beta signatures. General study points: Public TCR beta family frequency separated CMV-and-HLA carriers, including in an independent cohort.

Worth noting for this clonotype: Antigen specificity is unknown.

The CDR3 runs to 12 residues. From germline, CDR1 is SNHLY and CDR2 FYNNEI. With V trimmed by 11 bases and J by 6 bases, 6 bases remained unmatched. MiXCR was run by TCRdb on the reads, yielding one entry per CDR3 protein. This table has roughly 200,000 distinct CDR3 sequences, roughly 15% appearing once. The chain couples TRBV2 to TRBJ2-2, with 7 bases identical to TRBD1. The source of this sequence is a human donor in good health (CMV status not recorded). Some clones in this sample may be carry-over from other donors' samples. The specimen sequenced was CD8+ T cells from PBMCs. The CDR3 DNA reads TGTGCCTCCAGGGGGTACCCCGGGGAGCTGTTTTTT. It encodes CASRGYPGELFF.